The TCR beta chain described here comes from a study of early T cells in non-severe SARS-CoV-2 infection. Study overall: It was bulk RNA from unsorted whole blood that was sequenced, and the chains were unpaired. Broader study findings: Lookups in VDJdb leaned toward anti-spike CD8 responses and missed private and CD4 specificities.

Via MiXCR, TCRdb re-called the 5' RACE reads, giving one row per CDR3 protein. Of approximately 100,000 distinct CDR3 sequences listed, around 16% are singletons. CDR1 DFQATT and CDR2 SNEGSKA come from the germline V gene (reference sequence). The CDR3 length is 15 residues. After removal of 0 bases from V and 6 bases from J, the junction contained 3 bases not matched to a gene. Turning to this clonotype: Its antigen remains unidentified.

The sequenced sample consisted of whole blood. This receptor was identified in an adult who was a healthcare worker with PCR-confirmed SARS-CoV-2 infection or an uninfected control (not recorded which). The gene calls are TRBV20-1 and TRBJ2-2; 11 bases are a match to TRBD2. The CDR3 DNA reads as TGCAGTGCTAGAGAGCAACTAGCGGGGGCCGGGGAGCTGTTTTTT. It translates to CSAREQLAGAGELFF.